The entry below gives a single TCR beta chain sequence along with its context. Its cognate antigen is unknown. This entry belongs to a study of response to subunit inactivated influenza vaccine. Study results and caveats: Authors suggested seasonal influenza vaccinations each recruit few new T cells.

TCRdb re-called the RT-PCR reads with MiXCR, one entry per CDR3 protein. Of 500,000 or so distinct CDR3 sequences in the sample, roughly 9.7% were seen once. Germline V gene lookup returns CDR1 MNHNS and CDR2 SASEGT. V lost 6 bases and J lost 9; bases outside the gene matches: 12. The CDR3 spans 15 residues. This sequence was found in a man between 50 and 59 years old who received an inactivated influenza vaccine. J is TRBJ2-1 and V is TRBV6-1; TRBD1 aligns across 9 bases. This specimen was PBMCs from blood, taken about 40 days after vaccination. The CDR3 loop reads CASRPGQGRYGEQFF. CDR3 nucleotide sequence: TGTGCCAGCAGACCCGGACAGGGGCGTTATGGTGAGCAGTTCTTC.